This is a list of T cell receptor beta chains from one sample in a study of graft-versus-host responses after intestinal transplantation. Antigens of these TCRs are unknown. The data were produced by immunoSEQ multiplex PCR, yet TCRdb's version contains in-frame clones alone and is incomplete. The sample has 50,000 to 75,000 clones; 90% to 95% are singletons. Sequences were derived from unstimulated CD4+ T cells sorted from spleen or lymph node cells, sampled before transplant. These receptors were obtained from a human donor who was the organ donor for an intestinal transplant. CDR3s include the opening cysteine and the closing phenylalanine or tryptophan. Fields, in order: D gene, V gene, clone size, J gene, CDR3 DNA, CDR3 protein. A D gene is named only where the DNA matches it firmly. Clone sizes are given selectively: once, few, many, or a class where the clone is expanded.

>NA|TRBV11-3|NA|TRBJ2-5
TGTGCCAGCAGCTTAGAGACAGAAGAGACCCAGTACTTC
CASSLETEETQYF
>NA|TRBV5-4|NA|TRBJ2-1
TGCGCCAGCAGCCTCCTTCGAGATGAGCAGTTCTTC
CASSLLRDEQFF
>NA|TRBV7-2|NA|TRBJ2-3
TGTGCCAGCAGCTTAACTCGGAGCACAGATACGCAGTATTTT
CASSLTRSTDTQYF
>NA|TRBV7-2|once|TRBJ2-1
TGTGCCAGCAGCCGCCCGACAGGCGAGCAGTTCTTC
CASSRPTGEQFF
>NA|TRBV9|NA|TRBJ2-3
TGTGCCAGCAGCGTAGCGGGGGTTCTGTATTTT
CASSVAGVLYF
>NA|TRBV4-1|NA|TRBJ2-7
TGCGCCAGCAGCCAAGAAAGGATGACCGACAGGTCCTACGAGCAGTACTTC
CASSQERMTDRSYEQYF
>NA|TRBV7-9|NA|TRBJ2-7
TGTGCCAGCAGCGTAGGCGGTGGCCACGAGCAGTACTTC
CASSVGGGHEQYF
>NA|TRBV19|NA|TRBJ1-3
TGTGCCAGTAGTATAGGGCAGGGCTTCTCTGGAAACACCATATATTTT
CASSIGQGFSGNTIYF
>TRBD2|TRBV19|NA|TRBJ2-3
TGTGCCAGTAGTATCGAGCGGGGGGCCTTCCCTAGCACAGATACGCAGTATTTT
CASSIERGAFPSTDTQYF
>NA|TRBV6-6|NA|TRBJ2-7
TGTGCCAGCACGGGGGTAACCTACGAGCAGTACTTC
CASTGVTYEQYF
>NA|TRBV5-1|NA|TRBJ1-1
TGCGCCAGCAGCTGGCAGGGGAGGAACACTGAAGCTTCCTTT
CASSWQGRNTEASF
>NA|TRBV12-5|NA|TRBJ2-5
TGTGCTAGTGGTTTGGAACGGCGGGCCCAGTACTTC
CASGLERRAQYF
>TRBD2|TRBV5-1|NA|TRBJ2-6
TGCGCCAGCAGCTTGTATCCCCAACTAGCGGGGGGTTCTGGGGCCAACGTCCTGACTTTC
CASSLYPQLAGGSGANVLTF
>NA|TRBV19|NA|TRBJ2-4
TGTGCCAGTAGTATAGCTGGGGCGGACATTCAGTACTTC
CASSIAGADIQYF
>TRBD1|TRBV6-5|NA|TRBJ2-7
TGTGCCAGCAGTTACCGGGACAGGGGCTACGAGCAGTACTTC
CASSYRDRGYEQYF
>NA|TRBV2|NA|TRBJ2-2
TGTGCCAGCAGTGGGGGGACAATGAACACCGGGGAGCTGTTTTTT
CASSGGTMNTGELFF